The T cell receptor beta chain described here comes from a study of CD8 T cells in Susac syndrome (dated by TCRdb to between 2017 and 2020). Notes on the research overall: Whether CD8+ T cell activation and differentiation in Susac syndrome was antigen driven was tested using repertoire sequencing. Clonality of the CD8+ T cell repertoire was compared between more than 9 healthy donors, approximately 14 Susac syndrome patients and around 15 multiple sclerosis patients. Paper-wide results and their limitations: The study acknowledged that relatively few individuals were included in the TCR sequencing and HLA analysis.

This clonotype showed up just once. Its antigen remains undetermined. Base qualities are missing; no much larger clone stands one base away. One read represents weak support. RNA was extracted using the RNeasy kit, and about 0.5 to 1 microgram was reverse transcribed with random hexamers. The immunoSEQ multiplex PCR assay, covering 54 Vbeta and 13 Jbeta segments, was used to amplify TCR beta CDR3 regions. To correct PCR amplification bias, a synthetic template baseline was used for both primer optimization and computational correction. The authors processed their data as follows. Reads were annotated to V, D and J genes per IMGT and analyzed with immunoSEQ Analyzer, keeping only productive sequences. Clonality was computed as one minus Shannon entropy normalized by log2 of the number of productive unique sequences. Public and private clones were assessed among the 100 most prevalent clones of each patient and control. A clone was defined as Susac-specific if it was absent from the healthy and MS cohorts, from 950 to 1,300 published viral clones and from other ImmuneACCESS disease sequences. Starting from the raw public reads, TCRdb applied fastp trimming at Q25, assembled clones with MiXCR and retained in-frame beta chains. All rows with the same CDR3 protein become a single entry with the most common DNA and genes. The V and J calls reflect TCRdb's pipeline rather than the authors' work. The sample records under 85,000 distinct CDR3 sequences, 85% to 95% of which are singletons. The top ten clonotypes cover less than 0.65% of the sample.

Peripheral blood CD8+ and CD4+ T cells from healthy donors, Susac syndrome patients and multiple sclerosis patients were profiled by high-throughput TCR beta sequencing. The multiple sclerosis controls were treatment-naive patients whose relapsing-remitting disease, either stable or active, fulfilled the revised McDonald criteria. Bulk CD8+ and CD4+ T cells were purified by magnetic negative isolation, while CD8+ TEMRA cells were enriched using FACS. Blood was drawn into EDTA tubes, processed within 24 hours, and PBMCs were isolated by density gradient centrifugation. PBMCs intended for TCR sequencing were cryopreserved in liquid nitrogen and were subsequently thawed in a 37 degrees C water bath. Purity of sorted or isolated CD4+, CD8+ and CD8+ TEMRA cells was at least 90%. V is shortened by 0 bases, J by 3 bases, and the region joining them spans 3 bases. CDR1 and CDR2 are read off the germline V gene (reference sequence) as SGHNT and YYREEE. The CDR3, from cysteine to phenylalanine, totals 13 residues. Only the CDR3 region is kept as DNA, spanning 39 bases read in frame from base 1.

This clonotype was sampled from a human donor with multiple sclerosis. The sequencing input was CD8+ T cells from PBMCs. The chain was built from TRBV5-4 and TRBJ2-2; the D gene assignment is ambiguous. This receptor has the CDR3 CASSLEDTGELFF. The nucleotide sequence reads as follows: TGTGCCAGCAGCTTGGAGGACACCGGGGAGCTGTTTTTT. Reference TRBV5-4 and TRBJ2-2 genes cover what lies past the CDR3, so the full variable domain is ETGVTQSPTHLIKTRGQQVTLRCSSQSGHNTVSWYQQALGQGPQFIFQYYREEENGRGNFPPRFSGLQFPNYSSELNVNALELDDSALYLCASSLEDTGELFFGEGSRLTVL.